The clone carrying this T cell receptor (beta chain) was found a few times. What it recognizes is unknown. A patient was excluded if there was uncontrolled infection, other autoimmune disease, pregnancy or lactation. Amplified regions were TCR beta CDR3 sequences from RNA transcripts. Initially, a first-round RT-PCR of the TCR CDR3 employed the HTBI primer set. TCRdb passed the multiplex PCR reads through MiXCR, listing each CDR3 protein once. The repertoire holds over 500,000 distinct CDR3 sequences, roughly 15% seen once, with approximately 18% in the top ten. The CDR3 has 17 residues. Losses at the gene ends were 4 bases for V and 1 base for J; bases not matched to a gene: 10. Germline loops: CDR1 MNHEY, CDR2 SVGAGI. The entry originates in a study of T cells in Graves' hyperthyroidism and ophthalmopathy. Study results and caveats: In the blood, most expanded thyroid clonotypes above 0.001 appeared as well. The model made its ophthalmopathy prediction, and onset followed a median approximately 6.5 months later.

What was sequenced was blood. The receptor was isolated from a woman between 18 and 29 years old with Graves' ophthalmopathy. This chain joins TRBV6-5 and TRBJ1-5, with TRBD1 matching over 7 bases. The CDR3 reads CASSFTPGQRSNQPQHF. In DNA, the CDR3 is TGTGCCAGCAGTTTCACGCCGGGACAGAGAAGCAATCAGCCCCAGCATTTT.